This T cell receptor (beta chain) was observed in a study of cytomegalovirus exposure and HLA in healthy donors. About the study: In an earlier analysis, almost 120 million unique TCR beta sequences were found from 150 million to 200 million T cells. Membership in the Caucasian-associated ancestry cluster was found for around 85% of nearly 400 genotyped donors.

Both 60 Vbeta primers and 13 Jbeta primers went into the PCR. Sequencing was performed with immunoSEQ multiplex PCR; in TCRdb, only in-frame clones are kept and a portion is missing. The table records 210,000 or so clones, 77% of them present only once. This CDR3 has 11 residues. CDR1 MDHEN and CDR2 SYDVKM come from the germline V gene. V was trimmed by 7 bases and J by 2 bases, leaving 6 bases between them. The clonotype comes from a woman between 55 and 75 years old in good health and CMV-seropositive. V and J are TRBV28 and TRBJ2-7; no firm D call. Input material: PBMCs. The CDR3 coding sequence is TGTGCCAGCACCACACCCTACGAGCAGTACTTC. It translates to CASTTPYEQYF.